The clone carrying this T cell receptor beta chain was picked up a small number of times. The source of the sample is a study of cytomegalovirus exposure and HLA in healthy donors. The PCR made use of 60 Vbeta and 13 Jbeta primers. Only in-frame clones appear in the TCRdb table, and some are missing; sequencing was by immunoSEQ multiplex PCR. The sample shows 150,000 to 200,000 clones, approximately 11% of them seen only once. This CDR3 contains 15 residues. The trim removed 4 bases at V and 5 bases at J, leaving 9 bases unmatched. Per the germline V gene, CDR1 is MNHNS and CDR2 is SASEGT. The chain combines TRBV6-1 with TRBJ2-5; TRBD2 agrees at 8 bases. Sequencing input: PBMCs. The origin of this receptor is a man aged 45 to 65 in good health and CMV-seropositive. CDR3 DNA sequence: TGTGCCAGCAGTGTGGTCGGGGGGGCCCTTGAGACCCAGTACTTC. Amino acid sequence: CASSVVGGALETQYF.